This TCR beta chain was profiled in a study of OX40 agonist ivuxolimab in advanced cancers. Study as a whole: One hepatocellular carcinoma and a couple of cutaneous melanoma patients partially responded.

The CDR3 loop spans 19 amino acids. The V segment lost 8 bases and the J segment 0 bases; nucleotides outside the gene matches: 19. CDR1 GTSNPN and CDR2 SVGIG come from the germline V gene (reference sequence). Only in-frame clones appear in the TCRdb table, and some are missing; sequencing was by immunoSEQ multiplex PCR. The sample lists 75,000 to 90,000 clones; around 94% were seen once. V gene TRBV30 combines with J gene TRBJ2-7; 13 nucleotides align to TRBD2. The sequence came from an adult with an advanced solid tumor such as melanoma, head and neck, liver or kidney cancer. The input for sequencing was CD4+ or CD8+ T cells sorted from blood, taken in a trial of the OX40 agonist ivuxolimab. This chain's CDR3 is CARTESPGLAGIRSYEQYF. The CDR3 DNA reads TGTGCCCGGACCGAATCCCCGGGACTAGCGGGGATCCGCTCCTACGAGCAGTACTTC.